This TCR beta chain was observed in a study of post-analysis software for immune sequencing data. Whole-study results and caveats: The five TRBV segments detected at higher frequency in patients than in controls included TRBV5-6, TRBV5-1 and TRBV20-1.

A remark on this clonotype: Its antigen remains unknown.

Presence of unique molecular identifiers characterized the TCR beta cDNA libraries. One entry per CDR3 protein results from TCRdb running MiXCR on the PCR reads. Here the sample spans approximately 690,000 distinct CDR3 sequences, 55% to 60% being singletons. The V segment lost 7 bases and the J segment 9 bases; nucleotides outside the gene matches: 13. In germline, CDR1 is MNHEY, CDR2 SVGAGI. The CDR3 totals 14 residues. The V and J genes are TRBV6-5 and TRBJ2-3; 7 nucleotides agree with TRBD1. The receptor comes from a girl aged 2 to 9 with multiple sclerosis. Sequencing used blood. The CDR3 here is CASNEAGGEKTQYF. CDR3 sequence (DNA): TGTGCCAGCAATGAGGCAGGGGGTGAGAAGACGCAGTATTTT.